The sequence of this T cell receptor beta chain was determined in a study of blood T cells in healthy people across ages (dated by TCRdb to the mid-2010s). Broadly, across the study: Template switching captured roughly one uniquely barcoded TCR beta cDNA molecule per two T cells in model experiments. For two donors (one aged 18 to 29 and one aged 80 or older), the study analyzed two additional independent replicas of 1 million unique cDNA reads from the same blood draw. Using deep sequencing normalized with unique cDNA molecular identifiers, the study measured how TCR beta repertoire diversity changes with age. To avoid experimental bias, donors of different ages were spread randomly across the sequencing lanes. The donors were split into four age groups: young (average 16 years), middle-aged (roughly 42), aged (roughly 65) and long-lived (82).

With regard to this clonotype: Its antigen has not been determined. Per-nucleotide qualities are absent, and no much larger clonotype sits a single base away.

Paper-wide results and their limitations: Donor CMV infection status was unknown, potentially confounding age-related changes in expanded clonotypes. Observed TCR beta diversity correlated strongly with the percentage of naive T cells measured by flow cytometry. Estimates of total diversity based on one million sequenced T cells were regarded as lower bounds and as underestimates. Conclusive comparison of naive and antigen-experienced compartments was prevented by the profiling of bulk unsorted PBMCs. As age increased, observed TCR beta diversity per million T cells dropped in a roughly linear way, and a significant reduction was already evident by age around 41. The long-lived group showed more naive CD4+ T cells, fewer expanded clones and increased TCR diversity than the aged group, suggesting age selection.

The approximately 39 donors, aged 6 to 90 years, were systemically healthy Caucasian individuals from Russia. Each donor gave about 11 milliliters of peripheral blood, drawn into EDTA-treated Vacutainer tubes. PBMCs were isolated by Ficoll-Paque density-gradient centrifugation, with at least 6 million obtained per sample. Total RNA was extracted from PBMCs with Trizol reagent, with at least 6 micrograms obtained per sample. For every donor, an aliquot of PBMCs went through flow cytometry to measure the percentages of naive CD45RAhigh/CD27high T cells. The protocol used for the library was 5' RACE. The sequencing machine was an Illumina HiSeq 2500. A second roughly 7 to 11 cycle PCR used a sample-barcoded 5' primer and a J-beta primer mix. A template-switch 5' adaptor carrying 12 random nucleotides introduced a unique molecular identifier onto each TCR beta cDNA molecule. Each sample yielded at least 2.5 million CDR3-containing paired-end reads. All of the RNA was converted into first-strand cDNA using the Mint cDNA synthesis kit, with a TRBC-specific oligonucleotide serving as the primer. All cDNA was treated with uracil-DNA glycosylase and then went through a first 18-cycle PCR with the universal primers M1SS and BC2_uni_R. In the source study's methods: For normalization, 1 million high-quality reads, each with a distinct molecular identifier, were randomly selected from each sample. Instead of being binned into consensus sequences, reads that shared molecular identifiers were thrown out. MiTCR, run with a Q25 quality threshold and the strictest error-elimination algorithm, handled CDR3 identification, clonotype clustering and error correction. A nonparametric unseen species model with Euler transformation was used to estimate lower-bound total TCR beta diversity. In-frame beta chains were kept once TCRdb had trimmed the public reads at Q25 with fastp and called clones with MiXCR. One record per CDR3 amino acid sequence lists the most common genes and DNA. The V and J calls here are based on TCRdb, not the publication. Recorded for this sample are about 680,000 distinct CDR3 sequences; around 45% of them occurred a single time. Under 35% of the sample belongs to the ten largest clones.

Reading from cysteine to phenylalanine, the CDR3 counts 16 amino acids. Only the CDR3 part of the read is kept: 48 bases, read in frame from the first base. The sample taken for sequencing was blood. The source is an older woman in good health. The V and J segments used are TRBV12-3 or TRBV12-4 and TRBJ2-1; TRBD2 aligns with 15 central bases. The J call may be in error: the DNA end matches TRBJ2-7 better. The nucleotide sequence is TGTGCCAGCAGGGGGACTAGCGGGAGGACCTACAATGAGCAGTACTTC. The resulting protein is CASRGTSGRTYNEQYF.